The 30 T cell receptor beta chains below all came from one sample that was sequenced in a study of blood T cell repertoires in COVID-19. TCRdb's copy holds only in-frame clones and misses some; the assay was immunoSEQ multiplex PCR. The sample carries some 350,000 clones, about 90% recorded once. The source material was PBMCs or T cells enriched from blood (not recorded which). The receptors stem from a woman in her twenties or thirties who had recovered from COVID-19.

The chain uses TRBV11-2 and TRBJ1-6; D unresolved. V lost 1 base, J lost 8 bases, and 12 bases lay in between. CDR3 length: 15 residues. Germline CDR1 and CDR2: SGHAT and FQNNGV. Here the CDR3 reads CASSLGVSGYSPLHF. For the CDR3, the DNA is TGTGCCAGCAGCTTAGGGGTATCGGGGTATTCACCCCTCCACTTT.

The V and J genes are TRBV14 and TRBJ1-2, with D unclear. Per germline, CDR1 SGHDN and CDR2 FVKESK. V was pared by 2 bases and J by 7 bases, with 5 bases between. The CDR3 covers 11 residues. CDR3 protein: CASSQSTGYTF. The CDR3, as DNA: TGTGCCAGCAGCCAATCTACTGGCTACACCTTC.

This chain uses TRBV4-3 with TRBJ2-7; D is uncertain. Trimming took off 1 base at V and 1 base at J, with 11 bases between the two ends. This CDR3 region has 15 residues. In germline, CDR1 is LGHNA, CDR2 YSLEER. CDR3 region: CASSQGFPGSYEQYF. The CDR3 DNA reads as TGCGCCAGCAGCCAAGGGTTCCCCGGGTCCTACGAGCAGTACTTC.

V usage is TRBV7-2 and J usage is TRBJ2-7; D is ambiguous. The germline CDR1 and CDR2 sequences are SGHTA and FQGNSA. The CDR3 has 13 amino acids. Trimming left V 1 base short and J 6 bases short, with 10 bases between. The CDR3 reads CASSLVDSVEQYF. Here the CDR3 DNA reads TGTGCCAGCAGCTTAGTAGATTCCGTCGAGCAGTACTTC.

This clone has a single count. The J gene is TRBJ2-5, the V gene TRBV3-1 (or the pseudogene TRBV3-2), with D maybe TRBD2 (7 bases). In germline, CDR1 is LGHDT, CDR2 YNNKEL (reference sequence). V lost 0 bases to trimming and J lost 4 bases, with 15 bases between them. The CDR3 spans 16 residues. The CDR3 protein is CASSQDRGGLSETQYF. Here the CDR3 DNA reads TGTGCCAGCAGCCAAGATAGGGGGGGCCTTTCAGAGACCCAGTACTTC.

This clone was detected a few times. This sequence joins TRBV11-2 and TRBJ1-6; 7 bases agree with TRBD1. Trimming took 4 bases from V and 10 from J; bases not matched to a gene: 13. Germline V gene lookup returns CDR1 SGHAT and CDR2 FQNNGV. The CDR3 length is 16 residues. This CDR3 is CASSSQGPQGTSPLHF. The CDR3 bases are TGTGCCAGCAGCTCACAGGGGCCTCAGGGGACATCACCCCTCCACTTT.

V is TRBV12-5 and J is TRBJ2-2, with no clear D. There are 16 residues in the CDR3. Germline CDR1 is LGHNT and CDR2 is FRNRAP. V gave up 0 bases and J gave up 4 bases, with 12 bases separating them. Written as DNA, the CDR3 is TGTGCTAGTGGTTTGGTACCGGGTTGGAGCACCGGGGAGCTGTTTTTT. Amino acids: CASGLVPGWSTGELFF.

The CDR3 nucleotides are TGTGCCAGCTCATTCCGGACTAGCGGGGGGGAAGAGACCCAGTACTTC. Its protein product is CASSFRTSGGEETQYF. This chain links TRBV18 with TRBJ2-5; 15 bases fit TRBD2. From germline, CDR1 is KGHSH and CDR2 LQKENI. The CDR3 spans 16 residues. With 5 bases clipped from V and 3 bases from J, the junction kept 4 bases outside the gene matches. The complete variable domain, with remaining parts taken from reference TRBV18 and TRBJ2-5, reads NAGVMQNPRHLVRRRGQEARLRCSPMKGHSHVYWYRQLPEEGLKFMVYLQKENIIDESGMPKERFSAEFPKEGPSILRIQQVVRGDSAAYFCASSFRTSGGEETQYFGPGTRLLVL.

The chain combines TRBV5-1 with TRBJ1-1; no firm D call. The CDR3 totals 14 residues. V dropped 4 bases and J dropped 8 bases, with 18 bases sitting between them. CDR1 and CDR2 from the germline V gene are SGHRS and YFSETQ. The CDR3 sequence: CASSLADNFGEAFF. The CDR3 coding sequence is TGCGCCAGCAGCCTAGCTGACAATTTCGGCGAAGCTTTCTTT.

CDR3 nucleotides: TGCAGCCTTAGGGGGGACAGGGATACAGATACGCAGTATTTT. Translated, it gives CSLRGDRDTDTQYF. This chain connects TRBV29-1 to TRBJ2-3; 9 positions match TRBD1. Germline trimming cut 8 bases from V and 3 bases from J; bases unmatched to any gene: 9. The germline V gene encodes CDR1 SQVTM and CDR2 ANQGSEA. This CDR3 is 14 amino acids long.

The chain combines TRBV5-8 with TRBJ2-5; 7 bases agree with TRBD2. V shed 4 bases and J 2 bases; nucleotides not matched to a gene: 2. CDR1 is SGHTS, CDR2 YDEGEE, per germline. The length of the CDR3 is 13 residues. The CDR3 here is CASSRTRQETQYF. CDR3 sequence (DNA): TGTGCCAGCAGCCGGACTAGGCAAGAGACCCAGTACTTC. The full variable domain, with the rest looked up from reference TRBV5-8 and TRBJ2-5, is EAGVTQSPTHLIKTRGQQATLRCSPISGHTSVYWYQQALGLGLQFLLWYDEGEERNRGNFPPRFSGRQFPNYSSELNVNALELEDSALYLCASSRTRQETQYFGPGTRLLVL.

The rearrangement links TRBV27 to TRBJ1-2; TRBD1 aligns across 8 bases. The V and J ends lost 5 bases and 4 bases, in that order; junction bases with no gene match: 9. Germline V lookup: CDR1 MNHEY, CDR2 SMNVEV (reference sequence). The CDR3 runs 15 residues. The CDR3 DNA follows: TGTGCCAGCAGTCTCACAGGGGGGCGCAGCTATGGCTACACCTTC. It codes for CASSLTGGRSYGYTF.

The rearrangement joins TRBV10-3 to TRBJ2-7, with TRBD2 as a possible D gene (6 bases). V lost 10 bases, J lost 7 bases, and 20 bases lay in between. The CDR3 sequence is 13 residues long. The germline V gene has CDR1 ENHRY and CDR2 SYGVKD. The CDR3 DNA follows: TGTGCCACTCTCAGGAGCTTGGAGGGTGAGCAGTACTTC. Protein product: CATLRSLEGEQYF.

This chain uses TRBV6-2 or TRBV6-3 with TRBJ2-1; the D is unclear. V dropped 4 bases and J dropped 4 bases, with 17 bases sitting between them. This CDR3 has 16 amino acids. Germline V CDR1 and CDR2: MNHEY, SVGEGT. The CDR3 here is CASSSDWRSRYNEQFF. In nucleotides, the CDR3 is TGTGCCAGCAGTTCGGATTGGAGAAGTCGGTACAATGAGCAGTTCTTC.

V is TRBV7-9 and J is TRBJ2-7, with 10 bases fitting TRBD1. The length of the CDR3 is 16 residues. Germline V gene lookup returns CDR1 SEHNR and CDR2 FQNEAQ (reference sequence). V was pared by 4 bases and J by 4 bases, with 10 bases of the junction left unmatched. The CDR3 coding sequence is TGTGCCAGCAGCTCTAACCTGGGACAGGGGAGGTACGAGCAGTACTTC. This encodes CASSSNLGQGRYEQYF.

The rearrangement links TRBV5-4 to TRBJ1-1; tentative D call: TRBD1 (6 bases). The CDR3 loop spans 15 amino acids. The germline V gene encodes CDR1 SGHNT and CDR2 YYREEE (reference sequence). Trimming cost V 2 bases and J 5 bases, with 16 bases left between them. The CDR3 sequence is CASSFSGGLKTEAFF. The CDR3 DNA reads as TGTGCCAGCAGCTTTTCGGGGGGCTTAAAGACTGAAGCTTTCTTT. The whole variable domain, filled in from reference TRBV5-4 and TRBJ1-1, reads ETGVTQSPTHLIKTRGQQVTLRCSSQSGHNTVSWYQQALGQGPQFIFQYYREEENGRGNFPPRFSGLQFPNYSSELNVNALELDDSALYLCASSFSGGLKTEAFFGQGTRLTVV.

The genes are TRBV7-9 and TRBJ1-2; D is possibly TRBD1 (5 bases). The V end lost 1 base, the J end lost 5 bases, and 14 bases lay between the germline ends. In germline, CDR1 is SEHNR, CDR2 FQNEAQ (reference sequence). This CDR3 is 15 amino acids long. The CDR3 here is CASSLVMTATYGYTF. CDR3 nucleotides: TGTGCCAGCAGCTTAGTGATGACAGCTACTTATGGCTACACCTTC.

CDR3 sequence: CASSLAQETQYF. As DNA, the CDR3 is TGCGCCAGCAGCTTGGCTCAGGAGACCCAGTACTTC. The V gene is TRBV5-1, the J gene TRBJ2-5, with unresolved D. V lost 0 bases and J lost 5, with 5 bases in between. The CDR3 loop spans 12 amino acids. Germline V lookup: CDR1 SGHRS, CDR2 YFSETQ.

The chain joins TRBV11-2 to TRBJ2-5; D unclear. The CDR3 runs to 13 residues. CDR1 and CDR2 from the germline V gene are SGHAT and FQNNGV. V dropped 6 bases and J dropped 1 base, with 9 bases sitting between them. The CDR3 spells CASSDWSQETQYF. CDR3 DNA: TGTGCCAGCAGTGACTGGTCCCAAGAGACCCAGTACTTC.

This rearrangement joins TRBV7-2 to TRBJ2-7, with D unclear. From germline, CDR1 is SGHTA and CDR2 FQGNSA. Between the trimmed V and J ends, which lost 3 bases and 1 base, there was a span of 10 bases. The CDR3 contains 14 residues. CDR3 nucleotide sequence: TGTGCCAGCAGCTTGTGGCAGTCTTCCTACGAGCAGTACTTC. It specifies CASSLWQSSYEQYF.

The rearrangement joins TRBV2 to TRBJ2-7, with TRBD2 identical over 10 bases. The CDR3 sequence is 14 residues long. The germline V gene encodes CDR1 SNHLY and CDR2 FYNNEI. The V segment lost 7 bases and the J segment 4 bases; nucleotides outside the gene matches: 7. The CDR3 coding sequence is TGTGCCAGCACCGAGCGGGGGGGCCTTTACGAGCAGTACTTC. It encodes CASTERGGLYEQYF.

V and J are TRBV7-2 and TRBJ1-4, with 8 bases identical to TRBD1. V shed 1 base and J 6 bases; nucleotides not matched to a gene: 4. CDR3 length: 15 residues. Germline lookup yields CDR1 SGHTA and CDR2 FQGNSA. The CDR3 sequence: CASSLDGRGHEKLFF. The CDR3 DNA is TGTGCCAGCAGCTTAGACGGCAGGGGGCATGAAAAACTGTTTTTT.

This chain's CDR3 is CASGQGTSTNEKLFF. In DNA, the CDR3 is TGTGCCAGCGGACAGGGGACTTCAACTAATGAAAAACTGTTTTTT. The chain uses TRBV5-6 and TRBJ1-4; 9 bases map to TRBD1. CDR1 is SGHDT, CDR2 YYEEEE, per germline. The junction had 4 bases not matched to a gene; V was cut back by 7 bases and J by 0 bases. This CDR3 is 15 amino acids long.

This chain uses TRBV5-1 with TRBJ1-2; a weak D match, TRBD1 (6 bases). The germline CDR1 and CDR2 sequences are SGHRS and YFSETQ. V lost 0 bases and J 6 bases, leaving 21 bases between the germline ends. The CDR3 length is 17 residues. This CDR3 reads CASSLDGQGPLRDGYTF. CDR3 sequence (DNA): TGCGCCAGCAGCTTGGACGGCCAGGGGCCCCTCAGAGATGGCTACACCTTC.

This clone was counted a single time. J is TRBJ2-5 and V is TRBV5-1, with D perhaps TRBD1 (5 bases). Trimming removed 7 bases at V and 0 bases at J, with 16 bases between. Germline V CDR1 and CDR2: SGHRS, YFSETQ. There are 15 residues in the CDR3. CDR3 sequence reads: CASARTQKNQETQYF. The CDR3 region has the DNA TGCGCCAGCGCCCGGACACAGAAAAACCAAGAGACCCAGTACTTC.

The chain has TRBV14 and TRBJ1-4; D is perhaps TRBD1 (6 bases). V shed 4 bases and J shed 7 bases, with 19 bases lying between them. Germline V gene data show CDR1 as SGHDN and CDR2 as FVKESK. The CDR3 runs 16 residues. CDR3: CASSPDPRGRSEKLFF. In DNA form, the CDR3 reads TGTGCCAGCAGCCCGGATCCCAGGGGCAGGAGTGAAAAACTGTTTTTT.

The chain uses TRBV5-8 and TRBJ1-1; possible D gene TRBD1, 6 bases. Germline V gene data show CDR1 as SGHTS and CDR2 as YDEGEE. V gave up 1 base and J gave up 14 bases, with 15 bases separating them. The CDR3 extends over 12 amino acids. CDR3 protein: CASSLSQIGGFF. The CDR3 region has the DNA TGTGCCAGCAGCTTGTCGCAGATTGGGGGCTTCTTT.

This clone has a handful of counts. The chain joins TRBV4-2 to TRBJ2-1; 9 bases align to TRBD2. CDR1 and CDR2 (germline): LGHNA, YNFKEQ. This CDR3 has 15 residues. Trimming removed 4 bases from V and 8 bases from J; junction bases left unmatched: 9. CDR3 sequence: CASSPAARGGHEQFF. Written as DNA, the CDR3 is TGTGCCAGCAGCCCCGCCGCGCGGGGGGGCCATGAGCAGTTCTTC.

The J gene is TRBJ2-3, the V gene TRBV6-6; D gene uncertain. CDR3 length: 14 amino acids. CDR1 MNHNY and CDR2 SVGAGI come from the germline V gene (reference sequence). V was cut by 6 bases and J by 2 bases, with 12 bases left in between. The CDR3 sequence: CASRPGLITDTQYF. DNA of the CDR3: TGTGCCAGCAGGCCGGGTCTTATCACAGATACGCAGTATTTT.

The chain couples TRBV5-5 to TRBJ1-2; possible D gene TRBD1, 5 bases. Germline V gives CDR1 SGHKS, CDR2 YYEKEE (reference sequence). The V end lost 4 bases, the J end lost 1 base, and 14 bases lay between the germline ends. This CDR3 is 15 amino acids long. Here the CDR3 DNA reads TGTGCCAGCAGCCCTACCGGAGGGGTTAACTATGGCTACACCTTC. Translating gives CASSPTGGVNYGYTF.